Shown below are 25 T cell receptor beta chains from a single sample sequenced in a study of T cells in Graves' hyperthyroidism and ophthalmopathy. RNA transcripts were the template for amplifying TCR beta CDR3 regions. Researchers ran a first-round RT-PCR on the TCR CDR3 using the HTBI primer set. Each CDR3 protein is one row after TCRdb ran MiXCR on the multiplex PCR reads. The repertoire holds approximately 530,000 distinct CDR3 sequences, 15% to 20% seen once, with less than 55% in the top ten. Sequencing used blood. These receptors were taken from a man in his forties or fifties with Graves' ophthalmopathy.

The sample holds a few counts of this clonotype. The V and J genes are TRBV5-1 and TRBJ1-1; D is perhaps TRBD1 (5 bases). CDR1 SGHRS and CDR2 YFSETQ come from the germline V gene. The CDR3 sequence is 15 residues long. V lost 3 bases and J lost 3, with 15 bases in between. CDR3 sequence (DNA): TGCGCCAGCAGCTCTACAACGGGGGGGGACACTGAAGCTTTCTTT. Translating it yields CASSSTTGGDTEAFF.

The chain links TRBV28 to TRBJ1-1, with D maybe TRBD1 (6 bases). The V gene lost 4 bases and the J gene lost 7 bases, with 19 bases spanning the gap. Germline assignment: CDR1 MDHEN and CDR2 SYDVKM. This CDR3 comprises 15 residues. This chain's CDR3 is CASSSRQVGLIEAFF. The CDR3 DNA sequence: TGTGCCAGCAGTTCAAGACAGGTGGGCTTGATTGAAGCTTTCTTT.

CDR3 DNA sequence: TGCAGTGCTAGAGATAGCGAGGCAGTCGGGAACTATGGCTACACCTTC. Amino acid sequence: CSARDSEAVGNYGYTF. The chain uses TRBV20-1 and TRBJ1-2, with no clear D. Germline CDR1 and CDR2: DFQATT and SNEGSKA (reference sequence). The CDR3 contains 16 residues. The ends were cut back, 0 bases at V and 2 bases at J, with 16 bases in the middle.

This clonotype was picked up a small number of times. The rearrangement links TRBV7-9 to TRBJ2-1; no clear D. This CDR3 region has 14 residues. In germline, CDR1 is SEHNR, CDR2 FQNEAQ (reference sequence). Deletions cut 7 bases from V and 0 bases from J, with 10 bases between. CDR3 amino acids: CASISRSSYNEQFF. The DNA of the CDR3 is TGTGCCAGCATTAGCCGGAGCTCCTACAATGAGCAGTTCTTC.

This clonotype was picked up many times. The V call is TRBV6-2 or TRBV6-3, the J call TRBJ2-7; the match to TRBD1 covers 7 bases. The trim removed 5 bases at V and 0 bases at J, leaving 4 bases unmatched. The CDR3 is made up of 14 amino acids. CDR1 MNHEY and CDR2 SVGEGT come from the germline V gene. The CDR3 DNA reads as TGTGCCAGCAGTGCCGCAGGGGGCTCCTACGAGCAGTACTTC. This codes for CASSAAGGSYEQYF.

The rearrangement uses TRBV20-1 and TRBJ2-2; D gene ambiguous. Looked up from germline, CDR1 is DFQATT and CDR2 is SNEGSKA (reference sequence). The CDR3 is made up of 15 amino acids. V was cut by 5 bases and J by 1 base, with 14 bases left in between. The CDR3 DNA follows: TGCAGTGCTCCCCGTTGGCCTGAGAACACCGGGGAGCTGTTTTTT. Amino acid sequence: CSAPRWPENTGELFF.

Many counts were recorded for this clonotype. Here the CDR3 reads CASSPGLAGDNEQFF. In DNA, the CDR3 is TGTGCCAGCAGCCCGGGACTAGCGGGAGACAATGAGCAGTTCTTC. V gene TRBV3-1 combines with J gene TRBJ2-1; TRBD2 matches at 14 bases. Trimming cost V 4 bases and J 5 bases; bases outside gene matches: 1. The CDR3 length is 15 residues. Germline assignment: CDR1 LGHDT and CDR2 YNNKEL (reference sequence).

This chain connects TRBV27 to TRBJ1-2; tentatively, D is TRBD1 (6 bases). CDR1 is MNHEY, CDR2 SMNVEV, per germline (reference sequence). Trimming stripped 6 bases from V and 1 base from J, with 15 bases between. The CDR3 sequence is 15 residues long. The CDR3 nucleotides are TGTGCCAGCAGAGAAGGAGGGGGATATAACTATGGCTACACCTTC. Translation: CASREGGGYNYGYTF.

In its sample, this clonotype was seen many times. V is TRBV6-1 and J is TRBJ1-1; 7 nucleotides line up with TRBD1. The V and J ends lost 7 bases and 0 bases, in that order; junction bases with no gene match: 5. The CDR3 spans 14 residues. CDR1 is MNHNS and CDR2 is SASEGT in the germline V gene. CDR3 nucleotides: TGTGCCAGCAACCGACAGGGATTGAACACTGAAGCTTTCTTT. It yields the protein CASNRQGLNTEAFF.

The chain uses TRBV11-3 and TRBJ2-2; a possible D gene is TRBD2 (6 bases). The length of the CDR3 is 15 residues. Germline CDR1 reads SGHNT; CDR2 reads YENEEA. Trimming shortened V by 3 bases and J by 4 bases, and 12 bases separated the two germline ends. The CDR3 coding sequence is TGTGCCAGCAGCTTGGAGGGTATCGGCACCGGGGAGCTGTTTTTT. Translated, it gives CASSLEGIGTGELFF.

This chain links TRBV6-1 with TRBJ2-2; D is unclear. The germline V and J ends were trimmed by 11 bases and 6 bases, with 10 bases remaining between them. Germline loops: CDR1 MNHNS, CDR2 SASEGT. This CDR3 contains 11 residues. The CDR3 sequence: CAGYGAGELFF. In nucleotides, the CDR3 is TGTGCCGGTTACGGCGCCGGGGAGCTGTTTTTT.

This clonotype has at least ten counts. CDR3 bases: TGTGCCAGCAGTGTAAGGCTAGCGGGAACCTACAATGAGCAGTTCTTC. Translating it yields CASSVRLAGTYNEQFF. The V and J genes are TRBV2 and TRBJ2-1; the match to TRBD2 covers 9 bases. Looked up from germline, CDR1 is SNHLY and CDR2 is FYNNEI. This CDR3 contains 16 residues. The trim removed 4 bases at V and 2 bases at J, leaving 6 bases unmatched.

There are a few counts of this clonotype. The chain couples TRBV9 to TRBJ2-2; no clear D gene. Germline lookup yields CDR1 SGDLS and CDR2 YYNGEE. V lost 0 bases, J lost 5 bases, and 5 bases lay in between. The CDR3 has 13 amino acids. This CDR3 is CASSVVLTGELFF. The CDR3 coding sequence is TGTGCCAGCAGCGTAGTACTTACCGGGGAGCTGTTTTTT.

The CDR3 DNA is TGTGCCAGCAAAGCCGGACCCTACGAGCAGTACTTC. It encodes CASKAGPYEQYF. The chain recombines TRBV6-1 with TRBJ2-7, with D hard to call. Per the germline V gene, CDR1 is MNHNS and CDR2 is SASEGT. Trimming took 7 bases from V and 2 from J, leaving 9 bases between them. This CDR3 region has 12 residues.

The table lists this clonotype with many counts. This chain connects TRBV20-1 to TRBJ2-3, with unresolved D. Trimming cost V 3 bases and J 2 bases, with 15 bases left between them. Germline-derived CDR1 and CDR2 are DFQATT and SNEGSKA (reference sequence). This CDR3 is built from 15 residues. CDR3 nucleotides: TGCAGTGCTAGCAAGCCGTGGGGTTCCACAGATACGCAGTATTTT. This gives the protein CSASKPWGSTDTQYF.

This clonotype was recorded only once. A read error may be the cause here, since a much bigger clone is one base away. The chain is built from TRBV12-3 or TRBV12-4 and TRBJ1-5; D might be TRBD1 (5 bases). This CDR3 region has 18 residues. Between the trimmed V and J ends, which lost 5 bases and 0 bases, there was a span of 20 bases. The DNA of the CDR3 is TGTGCCAGCAGTCTAAGGCGGCAGGGATGCCCTAGCAATCAGCCCCAGCATTTT. This sequence encodes CASSLRRQGCPSNQPQHF.

This clonotype was seen a few times. The chain employs TRBV6-6 and TRBJ2-6; no reliable D call. Germline loops: CDR1 MNHNY, CDR2 SVGAGI (reference sequence). V lost 0 bases and J lost 0, with 9 bases in between. This CDR3 contains 17 residues. The CDR3 protein is CASSYSRSGSGANVLTF. In nucleotides, the CDR3 is TGTGCCAGCAGTTACTCCAGATCCGGCTCTGGGGCCAACGTCCTGACTTTC.

The DNA for the CDR3 is TGTGCCAGCAGTTACTCGGGACTAGCCCCTAGCGAGCAGTACTTC. Translation gives CASSYSGLAPSEQYF. The chain has TRBV6-5 and TRBJ2-7, with TRBD2 identical over 9 bases. The germline V gene encodes CDR1 MNHEY and CDR2 SVGAGI. CDR3 length equals 15 residues. V lost 0 bases and J lost 6; bases outside the gene matches: 6.

This clonotype was picked up a small number of times. V is TRBV27 and J is TRBJ1-5; 10 bases map to TRBD1. The CDR3 spans 15 residues. Germline V gives CDR1 MNHEY, CDR2 SMNVEV (reference sequence). V trimming: 4 bases; J trimming: 3 bases; junction bases outside the gene matches: 3. The CDR3: CASSWTGGFNQPQHF. The CDR3 DNA reads as TGTGCCAGCAGTTGGACAGGGGGATTCAATCAGCCCCAGCATTTT.

This clonotype was detected a few times. The rearrangement links TRBV7-7 to TRBJ2-3, with D perhaps matching TRBD2 (8 bases). The CDR3 contains 13 residues. Germline loops: CDR1 SSHAT, CDR2 FNYEAQ (reference sequence). The CDR3 is CASGDSITDTQYF. In DNA, the CDR3 is TGTGCTAGCGGGGACAGTATCACAGATACGCAGTATTTT.

The chain couples TRBV7-8 to TRBJ2-1; 13 nucleotides align to TRBD2. Trimming cost V 0 bases and J 5 bases; bases outside gene matches: 16. CDR3 length equals 21 residues. From germline, CDR1 is SGHVS and CDR2 FQNEAQ. The CDR3 spells CASSLAGLAGVRGAGDNEQFF. The CDR3 nucleotides read TGTGCCAGCAGCTTAGCCGGACTAGCGGGAGTTCGGGGCGCAGGGGACAATGAGCAGTTCTTC. The full variable domain, with the rest looked up from reference TRBV7-8 and TRBJ2-1, is GAGVSQSPRYKVAKRGQDVALRCDPISGHVSLFWYQQALGQGPEFLTYFQNEAQLDKSGLPSDRFFAERPEGSVSTLKIQRTQQEDSAVYLCASSLAGLAGVRGAGDNEQFFGPGTRLTVL.

The chain uses TRBV14 and TRBJ2-7, with 10 positions matching TRBD2. Germline-derived CDR1 and CDR2 are SGHDN and FVKESK. The length of the CDR3 is 14 residues. V was clipped by 3 bases and J by 11 bases; unmatched bases: 10. The CDR3 sequence is CASSHTGTSVKEYF. CDR3 nucleotides: TGTGCCAGCAGCCACACCGGGACTAGCGTGAAGGAGTACTTC.

J is TRBJ2-1 and V is TRBV4-2; 8 nucleotides match TRBD1. Per the germline V gene, CDR1 is LGHNA and CDR2 is YNFKEQ. Trimming cost V 0 bases and J 6 bases; bases outside gene matches: 10. This CDR3 contains 17 residues. For the CDR3, the DNA is TGTGCCAGCAGCCAAGATGAAGGACAGGGTCGATTCAATGAGCAGTTCTTC. It translates to CASSQDEGQGRFNEQFF.

CDR3 sequence reads: CASSLLSSGRGEQFF. CDR3 sequence (DNA): TGTGCCAGCAGCTTATTGTCTAGCGGGAGGGGCGAGCAGTTCTTC. V gene TRBV7-3 combines with J gene TRBJ2-1, with 12 positions matching TRBD2. This CDR3 has 15 residues. Germline loops: CDR1 SGHTA, CDR2 FQGTGA. V shed 2 bases, J shed 10 bases, and the junction held 6 bases outside the gene matches. The full variable domain, rest sourced from reference TRBV7-3 and TRBJ2-1, is GAGVSQTPSNKVTEKGKYVELRCDPISGHTALYWYRQSLGQGPEFLIYFQGTGAADDSGLPNDRFFAVRPEGSVSTLKIQRTERGDSAVYLCASSLLSSGRGEQFFGPGTRLTVL.

This clonotype was recorded at least ten times. The DNA for the CDR3 is TGTGCCTGGAGTGTTGGAGAAAATATTCCAACTAATGAAAAACTGTTTTTT. Protein product: CAWSVGENIPTNEKLFF. The gene calls are TRBV30 and TRBJ1-4, with D unresolved. Germline CDR1 reads GTSNPN; CDR2 reads SVGIG (reference sequence). The CDR3 covers 17 residues. V gave up 0 bases and J gave up 0 bases, with 14 bases separating them.